This T cell receptor (beta chain) was identified during a study of T-cell memory formation after mild COVID-19. Findings of the study overall: Memory from before infection featured some responding clones, which suggests cross-reactive memory joined. CD4/CD8 balance characterized clones contracting day 15 to 85, and CD4+ skew characterized later expanders. There was no confirmation that second-wave clones peaking on day 37 were SARS-CoV-2 specific.

V was clipped by 5 bases and J by 2 bases, with 13 bases between them. The CDR3 is 15 residues long. Germline V gene data show CDR1 as MNHEY and CDR2 as SVGEGT. A note on this clonotype: Its target is unknown.

TCR alpha and TCR beta cDNA libraries carrying sample barcodes and UMIs were produced by 5'RACE using constant-segment primers. TCRdb called the 5' RACE reads again in MiXCR, with one record for every CDR3 protein. The sample carries some 300,000 distinct CDR3 sequences, just under 20% recorded once. This TCR was recovered from a man aged 18-30 years who had mild COVID-19 (a few samples of this study predate the infection). Cell type and time point are not known. The V and J genes are TRBV6-2 or TRBV6-3 and TRBJ2-1; the D is unclear. The sequencing input was PBMCs or a T cell subset sorted from them (not recorded which). The CDR3 is CASSMSLYAYNEQFF. Written as DNA, the CDR3 is TGTGCCAGCAGTATGAGCCTTTACGCCTACAATGAGCAGTTCTTC.